This T cell receptor (beta chain) appears in the sequencing data of a study of T cells after yellow fever vaccination. Study results and caveats: CD4 and CD8 compartments shared a small share of clonotypes. Among primary-vaccination clones, most reappeared after the booster, at around 97% for CD4 and 85% to 90% for CD8. Weaker, the secondary response had a peak occurring faster, on day 5 versus 15.

This clonotype was found many times. What it recognizes is unknown. TCRdb passed the 5' RACE reads through MiXCR, listing each CDR3 protein once. The sample includes roughly 400,000 distinct CDR3 sequences, approximately 18% seen only once; the top ten take 15% to 20%. The CDR3 has 13 amino acids. CDR1 is KGHSH and CDR2 is LQKENI in the germline V gene. V dropped 2 bases and J dropped 4 bases, with 5 bases sitting between them. The source of this sequence is a man aged 18 to 35 who received the YFV17D yellow fever vaccine. Material: PBMCs, obtained before the yellow fever booster vaccination. This chain links TRBV18 with TRBJ1-4; D not certain. In DNA form, the CDR3 reads TGTGCCAGCTCACCAAACAGTAATGAAAAACTGTTTTTT. It encodes CASSPNSNEKLFF. Using reference TRBV18 and TRBJ1-4 for the parts outside the CDR3, the full variable domain is NAGVMQNPRHLVRRRGQEARLRCSPMKGHSHVYWYRQLPEEGLKFMVYLQKENIIDESGMPKERFSAEFPKEGPSILRIQQVVRGDSAAYFCASSPNSNEKLFFGSGTQLSVL.